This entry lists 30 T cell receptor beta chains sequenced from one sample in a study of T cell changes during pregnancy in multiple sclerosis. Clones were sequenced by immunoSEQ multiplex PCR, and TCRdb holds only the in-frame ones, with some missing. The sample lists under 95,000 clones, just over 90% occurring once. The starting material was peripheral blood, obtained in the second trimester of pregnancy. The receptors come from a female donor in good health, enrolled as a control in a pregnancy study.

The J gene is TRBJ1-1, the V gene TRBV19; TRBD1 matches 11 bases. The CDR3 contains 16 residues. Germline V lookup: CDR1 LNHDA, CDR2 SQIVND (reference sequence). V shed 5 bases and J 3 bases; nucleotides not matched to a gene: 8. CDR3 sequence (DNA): TGTGCCAGTAGTCAGGACAGGGGGCTTCGGGACACTGAAGCTTTCTTT. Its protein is CASSQDRGLRDTEAFF.

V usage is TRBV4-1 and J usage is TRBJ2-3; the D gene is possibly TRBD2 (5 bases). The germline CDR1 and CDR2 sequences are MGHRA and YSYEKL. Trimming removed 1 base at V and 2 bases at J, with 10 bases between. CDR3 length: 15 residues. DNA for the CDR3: TGCGCCAGCAGCCAAGGGAGCGGCTCCACAGATACGCAGTATTTT. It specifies CASSQGSGSTDTQYF.

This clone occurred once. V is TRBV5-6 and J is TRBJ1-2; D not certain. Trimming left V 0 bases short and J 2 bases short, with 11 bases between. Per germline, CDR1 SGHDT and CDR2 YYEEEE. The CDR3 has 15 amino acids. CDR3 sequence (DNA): TGTGCCAGCAGCTTGGGGGTTGGAGCCAACTATGGCTACACCTTC. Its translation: CASSLGVGANYGYTF.

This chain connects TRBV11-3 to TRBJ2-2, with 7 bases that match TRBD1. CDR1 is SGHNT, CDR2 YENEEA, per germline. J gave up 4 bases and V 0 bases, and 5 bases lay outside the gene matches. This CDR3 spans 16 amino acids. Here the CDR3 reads CASSLDTGQSTGELFF. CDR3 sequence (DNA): TGTGCCAGCAGCTTAGATACGGGACAGAGCACCGGGGAGCTGTTTTTT.

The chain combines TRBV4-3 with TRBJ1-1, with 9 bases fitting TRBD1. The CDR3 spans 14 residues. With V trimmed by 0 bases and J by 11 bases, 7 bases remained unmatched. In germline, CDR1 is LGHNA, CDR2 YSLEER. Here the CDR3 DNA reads TGCGCCAGCAGCCAAGATTATGCCGACAGGGGGGCTTTCTTT. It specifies CASSQDYADRGAFF.

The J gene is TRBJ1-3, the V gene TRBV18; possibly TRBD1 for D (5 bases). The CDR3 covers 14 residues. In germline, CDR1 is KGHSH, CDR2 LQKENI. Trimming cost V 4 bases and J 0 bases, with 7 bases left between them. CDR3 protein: CASSRDSSGNTIYF. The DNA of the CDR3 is TGTGCCAGCTCACGAGACAGCTCTGGAAACACCATATATTTT.

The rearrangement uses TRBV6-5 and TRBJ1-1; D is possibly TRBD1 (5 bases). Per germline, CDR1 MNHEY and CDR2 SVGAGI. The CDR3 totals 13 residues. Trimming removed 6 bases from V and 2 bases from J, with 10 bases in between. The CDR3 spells CASSTTDNTEAFF. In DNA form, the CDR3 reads TGTGCCAGCAGCACGACAGATAACACTGAAGCTTTCTTT.

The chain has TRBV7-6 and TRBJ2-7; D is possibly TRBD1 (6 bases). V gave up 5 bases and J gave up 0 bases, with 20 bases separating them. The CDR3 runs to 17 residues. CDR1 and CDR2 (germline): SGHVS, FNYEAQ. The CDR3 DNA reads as TGTGCCAGCAGCATCGAGGACGGCAGGGGTCGCTCCTACGAGCAGTACTTC. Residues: CASSIEDGRGRSYEQYF.

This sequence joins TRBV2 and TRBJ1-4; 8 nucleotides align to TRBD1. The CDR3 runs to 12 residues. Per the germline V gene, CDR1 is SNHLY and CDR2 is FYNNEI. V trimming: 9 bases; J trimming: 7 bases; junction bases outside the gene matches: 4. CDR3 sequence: CARRDRSEKLFF. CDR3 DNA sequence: TGTGCCAGACGGGACAGGAGTGAAAAACTGTTTTTT.

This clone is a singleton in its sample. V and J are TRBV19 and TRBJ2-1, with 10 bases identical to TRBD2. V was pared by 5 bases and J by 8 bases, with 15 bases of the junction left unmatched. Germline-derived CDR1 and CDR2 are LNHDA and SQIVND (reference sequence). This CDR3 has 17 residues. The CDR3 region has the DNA TGTGCCAGTAGTTCAGTCGGCCAGCGGGGGGGCTCATATGAGCAGTTCTTC. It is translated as CASSSVGQRGGSYEQFF. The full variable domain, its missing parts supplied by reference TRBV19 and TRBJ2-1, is DGGITQSPKYLFRKEGQNVTLSCEQNLNHDAMYWYRQDPGQGLRLIYYSQIVNDFQKGDIAEGYSVSREKKESFPLTVTSAQKNPTAFYLCASSSVGQRGGSYEQFFGPGTRLTVL.

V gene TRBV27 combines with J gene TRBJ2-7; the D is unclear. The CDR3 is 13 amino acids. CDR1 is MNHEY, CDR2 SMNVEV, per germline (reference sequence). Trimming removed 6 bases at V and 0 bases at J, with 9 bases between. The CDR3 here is CASRRQASYEQYF. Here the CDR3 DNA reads TGTGCCAGCAGGAGGCAAGCCTCCTACGAGCAGTACTTC.

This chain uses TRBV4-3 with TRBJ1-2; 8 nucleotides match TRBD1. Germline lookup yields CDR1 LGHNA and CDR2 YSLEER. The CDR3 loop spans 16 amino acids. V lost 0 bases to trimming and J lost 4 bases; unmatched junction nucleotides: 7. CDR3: CASSQESGTGIYGYTF. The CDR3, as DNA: TGCGCCAGCAGCCAAGAGTCTGGGACAGGAATCTATGGCTACACCTTC.

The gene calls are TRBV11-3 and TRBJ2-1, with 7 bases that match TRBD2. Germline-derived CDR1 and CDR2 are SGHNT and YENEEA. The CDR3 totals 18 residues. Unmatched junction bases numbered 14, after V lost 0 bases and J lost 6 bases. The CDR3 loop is CASSLDPRLAFSGNEQFF. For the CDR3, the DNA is TGTGCCAGCAGCTTAGATCCGCGACTAGCTTTTTCAGGCAATGAGCAGTTCTTC. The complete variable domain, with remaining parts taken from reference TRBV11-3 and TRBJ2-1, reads EAGVVQSPRYKIIEKKQPVAFWCNPISGHNTLYWYLQNLGQGPELLIRYENEEAVDDSQLPKDRFSAERLKGVDSTLKIQPAELGDSAVYLCASSLDPRLAFSGNEQFFGPGTRLTVL.

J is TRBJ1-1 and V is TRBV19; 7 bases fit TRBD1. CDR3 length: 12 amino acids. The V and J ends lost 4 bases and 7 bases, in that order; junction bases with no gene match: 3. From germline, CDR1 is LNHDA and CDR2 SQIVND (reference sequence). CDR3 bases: TGTGCCAGTAGTACGGACAGGTATGAAGCTTTCTTT. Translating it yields CASSTDRYEAFF.

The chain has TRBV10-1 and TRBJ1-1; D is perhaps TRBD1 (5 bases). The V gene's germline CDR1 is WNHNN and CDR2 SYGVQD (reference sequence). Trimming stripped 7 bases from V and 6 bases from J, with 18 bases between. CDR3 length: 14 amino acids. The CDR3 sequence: CASILRATGAEAFF. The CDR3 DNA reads TGCGCCAGCATATTACGAGCGACGGGGGCTGAAGCTTTCTTT.

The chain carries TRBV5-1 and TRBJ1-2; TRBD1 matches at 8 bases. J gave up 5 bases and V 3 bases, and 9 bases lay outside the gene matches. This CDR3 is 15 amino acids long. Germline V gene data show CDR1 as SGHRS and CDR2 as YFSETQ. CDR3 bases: TGCGCCAGCAGCTCGGGGACAGGACAACCTTATGGCTACACCTTC. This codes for CASSSGTGQPYGYTF.

CDR3 DNA: TGTGCCAGCAGCTTAGGCAGGGCCAAGGGGGCTTTCTTT. Its protein is CASSLGRAKGAFF. This chain uses TRBV7-2 with TRBJ1-1; D perhaps matches TRBD1 (5 bases). Germline V gene data show CDR1 as SGHTA and CDR2 as FQGNSA. Trimming took off 1 base at V and 11 bases at J, with 14 bases between the two ends. This CDR3 has 13 residues.

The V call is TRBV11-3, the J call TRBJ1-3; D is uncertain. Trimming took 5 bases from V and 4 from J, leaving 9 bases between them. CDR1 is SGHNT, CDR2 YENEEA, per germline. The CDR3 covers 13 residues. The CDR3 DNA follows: TGTGCCAGCAGCCCCCCGGGAGGAAACACCATATATTTT. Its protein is CASSPPGGNTIYF.

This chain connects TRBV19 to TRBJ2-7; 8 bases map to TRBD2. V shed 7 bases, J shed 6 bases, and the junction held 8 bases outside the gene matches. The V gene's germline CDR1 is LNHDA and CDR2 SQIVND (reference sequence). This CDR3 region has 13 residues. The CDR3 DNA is TGTGCCAGTAAATCCGGGGGGGCCTCCGAGCAGTACTTC. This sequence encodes CASKSGGASEQYF.

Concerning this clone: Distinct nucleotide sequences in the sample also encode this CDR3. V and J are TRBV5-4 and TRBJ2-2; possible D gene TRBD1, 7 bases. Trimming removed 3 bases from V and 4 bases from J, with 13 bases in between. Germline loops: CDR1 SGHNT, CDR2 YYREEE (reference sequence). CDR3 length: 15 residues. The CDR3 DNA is TGTGCCAGCAGCTGGGAGGACAGGCGCACCGGGGAGCTGTTTTTT. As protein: CASSWEDRRTGELFF.

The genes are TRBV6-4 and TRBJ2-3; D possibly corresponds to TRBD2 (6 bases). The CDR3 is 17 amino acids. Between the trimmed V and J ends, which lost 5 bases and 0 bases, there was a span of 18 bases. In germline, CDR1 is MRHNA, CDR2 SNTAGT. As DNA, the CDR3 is TGTGCCAGCAGTCAGGAGACTAGTAATCCTAGCACAGATACGCAGTATTTT. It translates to CASSQETSNPSTDTQYF.

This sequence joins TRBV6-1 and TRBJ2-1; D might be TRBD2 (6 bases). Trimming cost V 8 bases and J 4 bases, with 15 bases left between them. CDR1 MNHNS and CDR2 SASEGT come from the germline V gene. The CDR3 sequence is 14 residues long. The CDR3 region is CASSRDSAYNEQFF. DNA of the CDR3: TGTGCCAGCTCCCGGGACTCCGCTTACAATGAGCAGTTCTTC.

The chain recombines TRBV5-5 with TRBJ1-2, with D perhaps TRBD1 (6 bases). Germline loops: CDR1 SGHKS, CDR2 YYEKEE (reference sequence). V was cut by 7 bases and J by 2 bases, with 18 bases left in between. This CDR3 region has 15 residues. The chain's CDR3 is CASARDNSANYGYTF. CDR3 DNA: TGTGCCAGCGCCCGGGACAACAGCGCCAACTATGGCTACACCTTC.

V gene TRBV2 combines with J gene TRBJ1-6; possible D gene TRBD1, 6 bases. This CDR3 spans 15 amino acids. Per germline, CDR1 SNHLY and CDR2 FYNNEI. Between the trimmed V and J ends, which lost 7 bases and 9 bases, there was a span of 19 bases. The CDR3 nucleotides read TGTGCCAGCAATCTCGAGAAGGGGGTTAGTTCACCCCTCCACTTT. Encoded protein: CASNLEKGVSSPLHF.

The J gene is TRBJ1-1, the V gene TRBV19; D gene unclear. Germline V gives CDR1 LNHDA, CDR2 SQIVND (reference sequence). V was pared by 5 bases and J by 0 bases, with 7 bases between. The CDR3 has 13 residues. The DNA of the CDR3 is TGTGCCAGTAGTGTCCAGGTGAACACTGAAGCTTTCTTT. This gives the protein CASSVQVNTEAFF.

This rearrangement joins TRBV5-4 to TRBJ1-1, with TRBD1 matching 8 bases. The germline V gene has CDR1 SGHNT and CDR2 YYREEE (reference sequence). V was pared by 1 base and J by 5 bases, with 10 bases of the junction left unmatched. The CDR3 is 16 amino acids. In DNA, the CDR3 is TGTGCCAGCAGCTTGCCCGGGACAGGCGGTGGGACTGAAGCTTTCTTT. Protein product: CASSLPGTGGGTEAFF.

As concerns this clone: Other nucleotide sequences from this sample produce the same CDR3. The CDR3: CASSQGRENSPLHF. The CDR3 coding sequence is TGTGCCAGCAGCCAAGGCCGGGAGAATTCACCCCTCCACTTT. The chain uses TRBV14 and TRBJ1-6; D ambiguous. V was shortened by 1 base and J by 7 bases, with 8 bases between the two germline ends. Germline CDR1 reads SGHDN; CDR2 reads FVKESK. The CDR3 covers 14 residues.

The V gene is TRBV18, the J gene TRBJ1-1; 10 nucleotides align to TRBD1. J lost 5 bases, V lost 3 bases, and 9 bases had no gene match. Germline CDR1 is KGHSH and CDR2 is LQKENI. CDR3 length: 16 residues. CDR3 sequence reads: CASSPPGGQGKTEAFF. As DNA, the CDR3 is TGTGCCAGCTCACCGCCAGGGGGACAGGGGAAAACTGAAGCTTTCTTT.

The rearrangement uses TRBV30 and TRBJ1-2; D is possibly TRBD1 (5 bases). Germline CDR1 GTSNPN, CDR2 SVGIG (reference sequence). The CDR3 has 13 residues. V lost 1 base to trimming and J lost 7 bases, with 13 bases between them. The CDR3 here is CAWSADSLGGYTF. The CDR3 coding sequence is TGTGCCTGGAGTGCCGACAGCCTAGGTGGCTACACCTTC.

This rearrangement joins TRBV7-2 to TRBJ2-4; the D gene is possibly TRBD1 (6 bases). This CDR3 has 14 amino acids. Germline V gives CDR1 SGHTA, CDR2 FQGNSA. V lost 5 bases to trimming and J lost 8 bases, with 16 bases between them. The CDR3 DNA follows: TGTGCCAGCAGCCTCCGGGACAAGCGTGACATTCAGTACTTC. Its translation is CASSLRDKRDIQYF.